Listed below are T cell receptor beta chains from one sample, sequenced in a study of neurological immune-mediated disorders. One entry per CDR3 protein results from TCRdb running MiXCR on the 5' RACE reads. This table has 57,000 or so distinct CDR3 sequences, about 8.9% appearing once. The sequencing sample was made of PBMCs. The receptor source for this set is a man aged 30 to 45 in good health. CDR3s leave out the opening cysteine and the closing phenylalanine or tryptophan. The D gene is left open where the match is weak.

CDR3: ASGVDQENTGELF; D: -; V: TRBV5-1; J: TRBJ2-2
CDR3: ASSLPSDTQY; D: -; V: TRBV5-1; J: TRBJ2-3
CDR3: ASSQPAQAQETQY; D: -; V: TRBV5-1; J: TRBJ2-5
CDR3: ASSRETSIYEQF; D: -; V: TRBV6-1; J: TRBJ2-1
CDR3: ASSQASGLAGWSHEQF; D: TRBD2; V: TRBV3-1; J: TRBJ2-1
CDR3: SARPLEKNYNEQF; D: -; V: TRBV20-1; J: TRBJ2-1
CDR3: ASSTSMYEQY; D: -; V: TRBV28; J: TRBJ2-7
CDR3: SAISGDGGNQPQH; D: -; V: TRBV20-1; J: TRBJ1-5
CDR3: ASSPLGVANTGELF; D: -; V: TRBV18; J: TRBJ2-2
CDR3: ASSLAYGSNQPQH; D: -; V: TRBV7-2; J: TRBJ1-5
CDR3: ASSLGGGYNEQF; D: TRBD2; V: TRBV5-1; J: TRBJ2-1
CDR3: ASSWVNSNQPQH; D: -; V: TRBV28; J: TRBJ1-5
CDR3: SAGARDRSLYEQF; D: TRBD1; V: TRBV20-1; J: TRBJ2-1
CDR3: ASSFGSGSGQETQY; D: TRBD2; V: TRBV5-1; J: TRBJ2-5
CDR3: ASSVSGRASGELF; D: TRBD2; V: TRBV12-3/TRBV12-4; J: TRBJ2-2
CDR3: ASSPVGVDGRETQY; D: -; V: TRBV18; J: TRBJ2-5
CDR3: ASAGTGSYEQY; D: TRBD1; V: TRBV11-2; J: TRBJ2-7
CDR3: AISGPGDRLTEAF; D: -; V: TRBV10-3; J: TRBJ1-1
CDR3: TSSPTGLRDTEAF; D: -; V: TRBV3-1; J: TRBJ1-1
CDR3: ASSLGTSGNDEQY; D: TRBD2; V: TRBV27; J: TRBJ2-7
CDR3: AISGPGGRTEAF; D: -; V: TRBV10-3; J: TRBJ1-1
CDR3: ASSPGQPPDTQY; D: TRBD1; V: TRBV18; J: TRBJ2-3
CDR3: ASSLPPGVTDTQY; D: -; V: TRBV28; J: TRBJ2-3
CDR3: SVNRLAGTNEQF; D: TRBD2; V: TRBV29-1; J: TRBJ2-1
CDR3: ASSLSGQLYEQY; D: TRBD1; V: TRBV19; J: TRBJ2-7